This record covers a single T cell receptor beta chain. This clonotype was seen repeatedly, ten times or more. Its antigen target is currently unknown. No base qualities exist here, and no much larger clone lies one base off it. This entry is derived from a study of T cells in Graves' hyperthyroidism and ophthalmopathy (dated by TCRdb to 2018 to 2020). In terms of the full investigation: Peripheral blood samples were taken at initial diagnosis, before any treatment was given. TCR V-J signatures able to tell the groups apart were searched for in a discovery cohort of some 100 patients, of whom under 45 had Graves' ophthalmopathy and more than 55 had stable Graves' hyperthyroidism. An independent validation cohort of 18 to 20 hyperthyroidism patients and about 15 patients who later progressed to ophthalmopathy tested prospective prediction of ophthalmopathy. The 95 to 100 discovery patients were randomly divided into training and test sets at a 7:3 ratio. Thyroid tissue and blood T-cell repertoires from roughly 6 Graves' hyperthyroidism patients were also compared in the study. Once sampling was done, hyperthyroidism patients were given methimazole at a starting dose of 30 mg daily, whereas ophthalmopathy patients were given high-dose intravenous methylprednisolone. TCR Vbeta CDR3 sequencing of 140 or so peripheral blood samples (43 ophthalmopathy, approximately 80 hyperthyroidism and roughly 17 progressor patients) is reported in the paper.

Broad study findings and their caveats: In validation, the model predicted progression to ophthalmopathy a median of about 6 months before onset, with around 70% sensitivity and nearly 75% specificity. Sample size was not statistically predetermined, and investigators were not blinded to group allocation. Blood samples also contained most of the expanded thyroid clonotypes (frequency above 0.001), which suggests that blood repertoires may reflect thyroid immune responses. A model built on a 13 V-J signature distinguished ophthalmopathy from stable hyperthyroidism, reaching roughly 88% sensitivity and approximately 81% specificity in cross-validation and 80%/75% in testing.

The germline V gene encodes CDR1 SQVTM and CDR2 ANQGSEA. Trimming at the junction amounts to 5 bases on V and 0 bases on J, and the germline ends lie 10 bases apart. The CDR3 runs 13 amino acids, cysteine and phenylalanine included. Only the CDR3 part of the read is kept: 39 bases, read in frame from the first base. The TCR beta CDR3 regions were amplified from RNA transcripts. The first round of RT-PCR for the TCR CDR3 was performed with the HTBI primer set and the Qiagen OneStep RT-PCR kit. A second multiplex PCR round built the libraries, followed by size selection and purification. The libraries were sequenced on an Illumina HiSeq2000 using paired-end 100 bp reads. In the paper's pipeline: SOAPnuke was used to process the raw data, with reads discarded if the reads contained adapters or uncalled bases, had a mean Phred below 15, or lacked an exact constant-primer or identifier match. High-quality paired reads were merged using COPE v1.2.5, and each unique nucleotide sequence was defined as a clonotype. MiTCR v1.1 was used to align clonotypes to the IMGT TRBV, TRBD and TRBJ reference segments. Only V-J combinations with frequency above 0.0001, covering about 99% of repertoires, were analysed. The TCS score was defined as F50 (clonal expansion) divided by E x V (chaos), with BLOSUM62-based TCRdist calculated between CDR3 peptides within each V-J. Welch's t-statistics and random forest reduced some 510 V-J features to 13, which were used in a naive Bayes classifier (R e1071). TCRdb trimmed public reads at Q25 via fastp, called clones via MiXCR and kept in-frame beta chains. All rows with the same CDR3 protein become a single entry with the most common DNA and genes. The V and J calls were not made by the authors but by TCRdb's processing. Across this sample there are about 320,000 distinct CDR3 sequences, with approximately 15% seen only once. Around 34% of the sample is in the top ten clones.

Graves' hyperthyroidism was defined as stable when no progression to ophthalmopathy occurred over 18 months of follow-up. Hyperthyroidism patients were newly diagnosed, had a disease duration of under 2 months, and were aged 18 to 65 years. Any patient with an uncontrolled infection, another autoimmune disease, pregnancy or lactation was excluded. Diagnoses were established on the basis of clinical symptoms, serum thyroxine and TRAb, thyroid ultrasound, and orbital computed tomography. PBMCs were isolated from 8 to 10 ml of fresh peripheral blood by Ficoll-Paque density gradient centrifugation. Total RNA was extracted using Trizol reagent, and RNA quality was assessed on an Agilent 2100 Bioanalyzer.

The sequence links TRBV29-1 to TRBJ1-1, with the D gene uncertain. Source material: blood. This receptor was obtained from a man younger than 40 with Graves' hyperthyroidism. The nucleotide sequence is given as TGCAGCGTTCAATCAACCTTGAACACTGAAGCTTTCTTT. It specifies CSVQSTLNTEAFF.